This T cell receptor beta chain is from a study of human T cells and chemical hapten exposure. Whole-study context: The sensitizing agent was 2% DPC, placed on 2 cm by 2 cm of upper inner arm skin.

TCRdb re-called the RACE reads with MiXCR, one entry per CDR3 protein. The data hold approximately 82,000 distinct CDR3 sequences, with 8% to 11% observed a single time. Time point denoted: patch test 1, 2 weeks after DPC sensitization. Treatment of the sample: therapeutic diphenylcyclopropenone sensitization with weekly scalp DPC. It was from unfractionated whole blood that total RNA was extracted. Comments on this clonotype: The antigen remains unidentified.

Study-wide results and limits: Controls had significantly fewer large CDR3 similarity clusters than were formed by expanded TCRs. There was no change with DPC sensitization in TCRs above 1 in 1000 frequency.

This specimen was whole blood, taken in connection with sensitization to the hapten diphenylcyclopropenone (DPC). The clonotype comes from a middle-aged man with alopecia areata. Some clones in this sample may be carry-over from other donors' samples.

CDR3 loop: CSARKQGLRTDTQYF. CDR3 sequence (DNA): TGCAGTGCTAGGAAACAAGGACTTCGCACAGATACGCAGTATTTT. The genes are TRBV20-1 and TRBJ2-3, with TRBD2 as a possible D gene (5 bases). Germline loops: CDR1 DFQATT, CDR2 SNEGSKA (reference sequence). This CDR3 spans 15 amino acids. Trimming stripped 3 bases from V and 1 base from J, with 14 bases between.